The text below deals with one T cell receptor (beta chain). The target of this receptor is not known. Base-call qualities are not available, and no considerably larger clone is one nucleotide away. This record belongs to a study of shared clonotypes between healthy human individuals (dated by TCRdb to 2018 to 2021). For the study in its entirety: The cohort included a few men and two women between 18 and 49 years of age. For each donor, CD4 naive and CD4 memory were each run on three plates, CD8 naive on two plates, and CD8 memory on one plate. Blood TCR repertoires of four to six healthy adults were deeply sequenced to estimate repertoire size and the extent of clonotype sharing between individuals. Different laboratories and diverse techniques were used to prepare libraries and sequence TCR repertoires, to increase sequencing depth and limit assay-specific biases. Leukapheresis yielded between about 0.94 and 9.5 billion PBMCs per donor. Results the study describes overall, beyond this receptor: Across a handful of donors, about 5% of naive CD4, approximately 3.6% of naive CD8, 2% to 2.5% of memory CD4, and under 0.45% of memory CD8 clonotypes were shared. Naive subsets generally had larger estimated clonotype richness than memory subsets did. Sampling was restricted to blood, and TCR repertoires in tissues likely differ from the TCR repertoires found in blood. Higher generation probabilities were observed for clonotypes shared by all four sorted-subset donors than for non-shared clonotypes. The small number of donors limited the genetic and exposure-history diversity represented. Based on pairwise subsampling, the degree of clonotype sharing among donors was expected to be affected by sequencing depth. Even with the large sequencing depth, rarefaction of the sorted-subset datasets indicated that sequencing was incomplete.

Donors were healthy HIV-negative adults with no recently reported acute infections or vaccinations. All donors were Caucasian adults living in Nashville, Tennessee, USA. CD4+ T cells were enriched by magnetic negative selection, after which naive cells were positively selected on CD45RA and the negative fraction was taken as the memory subset. Blood was obtained by leukapheresis, after which PBMCs were separated by Ficoll-Histopaque density gradient centrifugation and cryopreserved in liquid nitrogen vapor phase. Analytical flow cytometry was used to check the purity and quantity of each magnetically sorted T cell population. From each sorted fraction, genomic DNA was isolated and quantified by UV absorbance on a Nanodrop 2000c. Using the deep immunoSEQ assay, TCR CDR3 regions were amplified from genomic DNA by multiplex PCR. Extracted genomic DNA from each cell subset was distributed evenly across all wells of several immunoSEQ 96-well plates, and each plate was treated as a replicate. For sorted subsets, about 0.2 ug genomic DNA, equal to 25,000 to 35,000 T cell genomes, was loaded into each replicate PCR. Purified libraries were measured with a Qubit 3.0 fluorometer, size-checked on a Bioanalyzer 2100, and measured again with the KAPA Library Quantification kit. Every immunoSEQ 96-well plate was sequenced on a separate single-read 150-cycle Illumina NextSeq 550 flow cell. The authors' analysis ran thus. Because the immunoSEQ output included only junctional sequences and no quality scores, the filtering could not be the same as the filtering used for full-length reads. Sequences were annotated with PyIR, a Python wrapper for IgBLAST v1.9, using IMGT germline references to assign V/J genes and CDR3. Reads with weak V/J assignments (E-value above 1e-6), missing CDR3, stop codons, out-of-frame junctions, or ambiguous translated residues were removed. V3J clonotypes were defined as sequences sharing the same inferred V gene, J gene, and CDR3 amino acid sequence. To compute the percentage overlap between repertoires, the number of shared unique clonotypes was divided by the size of the smaller repertoire. Richness of each repertoire was evaluated using RTK rarefaction, the Chao1 estimator, and Recon v2.1 estimates of unobserved clonotypes. OLGA was used to compute generation probabilities for all TCRbeta clonotypes that the gDNA method yielded from a handful of donors. The source is immuneACCESS, and TCRdb retained only in-frame sequences with V and J called. Part of the clones is not carried over; for the studies checked, unresolved V genes explain less than half of this, and the remainder is unexplained. D and trimming come from the DNA, and the V and J calls and clone size come from that table. The sample records roughly 1,500,000 clones, 98% of which are singletons. The top ten clonotypes cover less than 0.55% of the sample.

CDR1 and CDR2 are read off the germline V gene (reference sequence) as MNHEY and SMNVEV. There are 13 amino acids in the CDR3, from cysteine to phenylalanine inclusive. This entry keeps only the CDR3 DNA: 39 bases, framed from base 1. The V and J ends are trimmed by 4 bases and 3 bases, leaving 6 bases between them. The sample taken for sequencing was naive CD4+ T cells sorted from blood. The sample's cell subset or site label, decoded: CD45RA+ positively selected. The sequence joins TRBV27 to TRBJ1-4; the D gene assignment is ambiguous. The source of this sequence is a young man in good health. CDR3 loop: CASSSRANEKLFF. The sequenced DNA: TGTGCCAGCAGTTCCCGTGCTAATGAAAAACTGTTTTTT.